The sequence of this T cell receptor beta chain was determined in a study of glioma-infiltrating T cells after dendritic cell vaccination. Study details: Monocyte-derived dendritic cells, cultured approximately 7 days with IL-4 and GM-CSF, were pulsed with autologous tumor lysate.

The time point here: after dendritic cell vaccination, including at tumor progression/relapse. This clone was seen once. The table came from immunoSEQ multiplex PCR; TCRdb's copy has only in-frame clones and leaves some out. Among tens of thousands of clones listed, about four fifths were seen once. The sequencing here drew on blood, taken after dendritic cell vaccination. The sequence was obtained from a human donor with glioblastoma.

The CDR3 loop reads CASSLEVEAANNSPLHF. Here the CDR3 DNA reads TGTGCCAGCAGCTTGGAGGTAGAGGCCGCTAATAATTCACCCCTCCACTTT. The genes are TRBV5-7 and TRBJ1-6; D not resolved. TRBV5-7 is an open reading frame whose function is uncertain. CDR3 length equals 17 residues. V lost 0 bases, J lost 5 bases, and 15 bases lay in between.